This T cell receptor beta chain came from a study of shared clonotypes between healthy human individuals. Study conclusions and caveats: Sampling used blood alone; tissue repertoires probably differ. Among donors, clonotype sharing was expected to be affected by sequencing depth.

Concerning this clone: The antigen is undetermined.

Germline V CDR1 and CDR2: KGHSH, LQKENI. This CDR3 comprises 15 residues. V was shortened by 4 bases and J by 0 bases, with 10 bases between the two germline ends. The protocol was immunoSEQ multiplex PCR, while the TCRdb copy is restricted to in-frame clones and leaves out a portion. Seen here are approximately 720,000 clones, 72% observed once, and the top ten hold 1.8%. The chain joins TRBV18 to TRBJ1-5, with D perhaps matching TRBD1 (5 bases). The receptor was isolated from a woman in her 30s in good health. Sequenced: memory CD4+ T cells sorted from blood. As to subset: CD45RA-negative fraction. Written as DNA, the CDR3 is TGTGCCAGCTCACGGCAAGGGGCTAGCAATCAGCCCCAGCATTTT. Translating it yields CASSRQGASNQPQHF.